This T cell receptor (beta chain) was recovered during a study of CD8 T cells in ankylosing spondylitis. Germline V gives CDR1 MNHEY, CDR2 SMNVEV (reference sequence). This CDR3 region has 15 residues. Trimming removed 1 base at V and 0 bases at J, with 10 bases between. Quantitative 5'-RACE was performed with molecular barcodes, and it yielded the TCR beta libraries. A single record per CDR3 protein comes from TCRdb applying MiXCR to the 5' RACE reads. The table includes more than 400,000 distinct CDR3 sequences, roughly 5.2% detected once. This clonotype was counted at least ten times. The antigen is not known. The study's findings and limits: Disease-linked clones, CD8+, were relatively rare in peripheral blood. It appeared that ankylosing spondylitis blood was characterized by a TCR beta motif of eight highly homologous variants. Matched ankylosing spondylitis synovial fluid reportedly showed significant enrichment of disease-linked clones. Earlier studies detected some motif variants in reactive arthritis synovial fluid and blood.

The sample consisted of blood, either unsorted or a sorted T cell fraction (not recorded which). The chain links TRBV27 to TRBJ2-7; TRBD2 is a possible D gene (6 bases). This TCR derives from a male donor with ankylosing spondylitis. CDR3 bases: TGTGCCAGCAGTTTATTTCGGGAGCGCTCCTACGAGCAGTACTTC. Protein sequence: CASSLFRERSYEQYF.